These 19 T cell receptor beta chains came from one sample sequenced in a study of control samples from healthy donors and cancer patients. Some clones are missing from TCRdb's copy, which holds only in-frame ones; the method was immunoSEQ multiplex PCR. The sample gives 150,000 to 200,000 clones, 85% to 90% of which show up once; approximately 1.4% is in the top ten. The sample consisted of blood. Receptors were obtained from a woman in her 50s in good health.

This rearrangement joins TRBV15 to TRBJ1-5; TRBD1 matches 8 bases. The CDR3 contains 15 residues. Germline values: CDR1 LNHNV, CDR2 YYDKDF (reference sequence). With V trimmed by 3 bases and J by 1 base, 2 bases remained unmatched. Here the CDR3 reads CATSRDRVSNQPQHF. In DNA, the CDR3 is TGTGCCACCAGCAGGGACAGGGTGAGCAATCAGCCCCAGCATTTT.

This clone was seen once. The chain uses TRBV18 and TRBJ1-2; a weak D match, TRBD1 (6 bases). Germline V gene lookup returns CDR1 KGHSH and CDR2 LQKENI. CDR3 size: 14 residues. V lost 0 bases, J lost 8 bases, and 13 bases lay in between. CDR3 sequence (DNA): TGTGCCAGCTCACCACCGTTGGGGGCGGGAGGCTACACCTTC. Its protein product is CASSPPLGAGGYTF.

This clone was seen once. The CDR3: CASTGGGTQYF. The CDR3 DNA reads as TGTGCCAGCACAGGGGGCGGTACGCAGTATTTT. The chain uses TRBV6-5 and TRBJ2-3; 8 positions agree with TRBD1. The length of the CDR3 is 11 residues. V gave up 7 bases and J gave up 8 bases; unmatched junction bases: 2. CDR1 is MNHEY, CDR2 SVGAGI, per germline.

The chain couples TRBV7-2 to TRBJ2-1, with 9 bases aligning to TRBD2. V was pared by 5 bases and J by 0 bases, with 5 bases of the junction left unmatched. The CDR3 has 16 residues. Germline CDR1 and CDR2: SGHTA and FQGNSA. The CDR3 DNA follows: TGTGCCAGCAGCCCGCTAGCGGGAAGCTCCTACAATGAGCAGTTCTTC. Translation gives CASSPLAGSSYNEQFF.

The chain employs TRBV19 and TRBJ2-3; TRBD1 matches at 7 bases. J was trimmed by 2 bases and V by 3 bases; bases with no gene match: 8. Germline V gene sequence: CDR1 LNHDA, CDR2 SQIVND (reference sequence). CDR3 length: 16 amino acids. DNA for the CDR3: TGTGCCAGTAGTATTGGGACAGCAATTTTCACAGATACGCAGTATTTT. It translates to CASSIGTAIFTDTQYF.

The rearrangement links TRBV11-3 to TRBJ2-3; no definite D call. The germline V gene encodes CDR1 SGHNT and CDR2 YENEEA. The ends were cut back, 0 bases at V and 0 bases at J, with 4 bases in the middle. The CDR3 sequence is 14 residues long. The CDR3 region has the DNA TGTGCCAGCAGCTTAGATCCAAGCACAGATACGCAGTATTTT. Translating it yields CASSLDPSTDTQYF.

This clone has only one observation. As DNA, the CDR3 is TGTGCCAGCAGACCCACTCGGGGGAAGAACACTGAAGCTTTCTTT. It yields the protein CASRPTRGKNTEAFF. The gene calls are TRBV14 and TRBJ1-1; TRBD1 might be the D (5 bases). There are 15 residues in the CDR3. Trimming took 6 bases from V and 1 from J, leaving 15 bases between them. In germline, CDR1 is SGHDN, CDR2 FVKESK.

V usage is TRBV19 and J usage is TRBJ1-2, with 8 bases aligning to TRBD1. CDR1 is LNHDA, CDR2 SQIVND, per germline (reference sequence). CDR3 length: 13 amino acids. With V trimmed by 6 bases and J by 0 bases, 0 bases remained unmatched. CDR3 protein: CASRGQANYGYTF. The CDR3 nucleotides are TGTGCCAGTAGGGGACAGGCTAACTATGGCTACACCTTC.

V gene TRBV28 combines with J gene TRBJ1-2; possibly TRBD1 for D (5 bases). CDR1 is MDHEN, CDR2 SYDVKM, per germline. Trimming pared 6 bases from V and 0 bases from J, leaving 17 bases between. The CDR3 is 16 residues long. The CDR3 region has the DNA TGTGCCAGCAGCTTGAGCAGGGTGACTCCTAACTATGGCTACACCTTC. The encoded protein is CASSLSRVTPNYGYTF.

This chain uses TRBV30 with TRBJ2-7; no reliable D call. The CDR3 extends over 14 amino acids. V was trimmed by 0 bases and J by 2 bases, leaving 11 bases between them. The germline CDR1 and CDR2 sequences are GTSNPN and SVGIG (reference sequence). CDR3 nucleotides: TGTGCCTGGAGTGTACAAGGCGGCGCCTACGAGCAGTACTTC. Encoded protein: CAWSVQGGAYEQYF.

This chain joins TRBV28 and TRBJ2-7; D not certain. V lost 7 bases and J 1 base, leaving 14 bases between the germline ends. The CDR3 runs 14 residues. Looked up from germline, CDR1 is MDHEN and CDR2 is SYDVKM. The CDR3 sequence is CASTKRLGSYEQYF. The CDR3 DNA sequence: TGTGCCAGCACTAAGCGCCTTGGGTCCTACGAGCAGTACTTC.

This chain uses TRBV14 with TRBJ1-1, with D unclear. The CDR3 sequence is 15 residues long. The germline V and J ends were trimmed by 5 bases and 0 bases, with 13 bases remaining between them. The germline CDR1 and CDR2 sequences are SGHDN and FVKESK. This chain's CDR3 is CASSVFPGMNTEAFF. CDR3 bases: TGTGCCAGCAGCGTTTTTCCCGGAATGAACACTGAAGCTTTCTTT.

The CDR3 loop reads CASSLQGMQQPQHF. As DNA, the CDR3 is TGCGCCAGCAGCTTGCAAGGGATGCAACAGCCCCAGCATTTT. V gene TRBV5-1 combines with J gene TRBJ1-5; D is ambiguous. From germline, CDR1 is SGHRS and CDR2 YFSETQ. V dropped 1 base and J dropped 7 bases, with 12 bases sitting between them. This CDR3 spans 14 amino acids.

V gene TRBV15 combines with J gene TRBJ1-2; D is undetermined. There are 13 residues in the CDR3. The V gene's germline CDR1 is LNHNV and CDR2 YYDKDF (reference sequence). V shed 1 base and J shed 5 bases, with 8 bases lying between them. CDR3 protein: CATSRGGGYGYTF. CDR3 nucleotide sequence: TGTGCCACCAGCAGAGGAGGTGGGTATGGCTACACCTTC. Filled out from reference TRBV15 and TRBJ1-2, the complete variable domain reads DAMVIQNPRYQVTQFGKPVTLSCSQTLNHNVMYWYQQKSSQAPKLLFHYYDKDFNNEADTPDNFQSRRPNTSFCFLDIRSPGLGDTAMYLCATSRGGGYGYTFGSGTRLTVV.

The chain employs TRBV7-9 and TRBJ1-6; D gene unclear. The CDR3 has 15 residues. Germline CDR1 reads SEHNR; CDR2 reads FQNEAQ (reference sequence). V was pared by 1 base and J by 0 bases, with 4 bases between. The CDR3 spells CASSLESSYNSPLHF. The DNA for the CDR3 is TGTGCCAGCAGCTTAGAGAGCTCCTATAATTCACCCCTCCACTTT.

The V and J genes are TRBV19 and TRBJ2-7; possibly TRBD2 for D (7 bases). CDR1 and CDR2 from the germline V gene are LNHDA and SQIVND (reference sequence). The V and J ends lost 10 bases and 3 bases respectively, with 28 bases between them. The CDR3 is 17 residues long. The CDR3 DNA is TGTGCCAATCCAGCCCAAGGGGGGGCCCCAAGGTTCTACGAGCAGTACTTC. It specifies CANPAQGGAPRFYEQYF.

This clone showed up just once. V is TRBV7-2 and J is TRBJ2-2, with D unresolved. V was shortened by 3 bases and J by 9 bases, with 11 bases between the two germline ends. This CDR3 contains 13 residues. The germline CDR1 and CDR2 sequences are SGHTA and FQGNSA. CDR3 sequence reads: CASSFGSWRELFF. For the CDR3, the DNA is TGTGCCAGCAGCTTCGGGTCCTGGCGGGAGCTGTTTTTT.

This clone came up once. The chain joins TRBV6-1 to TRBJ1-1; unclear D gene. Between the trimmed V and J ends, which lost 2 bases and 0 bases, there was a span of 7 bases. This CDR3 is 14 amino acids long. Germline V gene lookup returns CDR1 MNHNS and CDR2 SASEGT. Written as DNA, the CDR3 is TGTGCCAGCAGTGAAACTGGCATGAACACTGAAGCTTTCTTT. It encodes CASSETGMNTEAFF.

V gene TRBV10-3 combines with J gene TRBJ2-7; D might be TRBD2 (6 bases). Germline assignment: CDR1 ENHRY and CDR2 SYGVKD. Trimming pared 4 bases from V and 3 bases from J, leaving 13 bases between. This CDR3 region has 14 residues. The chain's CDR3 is CAISVGTANYEQYF. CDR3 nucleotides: TGTGCCATCAGTGTAGGGACTGCCAACTACGAGCAGTACTTC.